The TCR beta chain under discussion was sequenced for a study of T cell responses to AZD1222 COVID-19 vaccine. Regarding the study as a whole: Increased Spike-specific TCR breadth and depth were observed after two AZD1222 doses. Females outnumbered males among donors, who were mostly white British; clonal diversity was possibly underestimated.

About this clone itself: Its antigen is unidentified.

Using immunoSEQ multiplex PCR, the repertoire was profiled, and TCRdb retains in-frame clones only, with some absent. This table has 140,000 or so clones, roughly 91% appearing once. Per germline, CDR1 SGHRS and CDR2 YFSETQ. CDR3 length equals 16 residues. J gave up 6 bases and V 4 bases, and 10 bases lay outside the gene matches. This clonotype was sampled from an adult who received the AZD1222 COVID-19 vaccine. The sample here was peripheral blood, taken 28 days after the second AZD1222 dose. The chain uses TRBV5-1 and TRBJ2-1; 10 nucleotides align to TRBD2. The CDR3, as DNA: TGCGCCAGCAGCCTGTTAGCGGGGGGCCAAGGCAATGAGCAGTTCTTC. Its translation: CASSLLAGGQGNEQFF.